This T cell receptor beta chain appears in the sequencing data of a study of CD8+ T cells in alopecia areata. Broader study findings: With patients, TCR sharing proved less clear than in mice, a difference possibly related to HLA. Alopecia totalis/universalis scalp especially showed more expanded CD8+ clones than normal scalp.

The germline V gene encodes CDR1 GTSNPN and CDR2 SVGIG (reference sequence). Trimming removed 4 bases from V and 5 bases from J, with 11 bases in between. CDR3 length equals 12 residues. On this clone itself: Its antigen is unidentified.

In each case, RNA was isolated and then reverse transcribed into cDNA as the sequencing template. Profiling relied on immunoSEQ multiplex PCR, and the TCRdb table lists in-frame clones only, not all of them. The sample has over 120,000 clones, 51% seen once. This chain uses TRBV30 with TRBJ1-1, with D uncertain. This TCR was sampled from a human donor with alopecia areata. Sample: CD4+ T cells sorted from blood, taken at week 0. The CDR3 loop reads CAWTPEITEAFF. CDR3 nucleotides: TGTGCCTGGACCCCAGAGATTACTGAAGCTTTCTTT.